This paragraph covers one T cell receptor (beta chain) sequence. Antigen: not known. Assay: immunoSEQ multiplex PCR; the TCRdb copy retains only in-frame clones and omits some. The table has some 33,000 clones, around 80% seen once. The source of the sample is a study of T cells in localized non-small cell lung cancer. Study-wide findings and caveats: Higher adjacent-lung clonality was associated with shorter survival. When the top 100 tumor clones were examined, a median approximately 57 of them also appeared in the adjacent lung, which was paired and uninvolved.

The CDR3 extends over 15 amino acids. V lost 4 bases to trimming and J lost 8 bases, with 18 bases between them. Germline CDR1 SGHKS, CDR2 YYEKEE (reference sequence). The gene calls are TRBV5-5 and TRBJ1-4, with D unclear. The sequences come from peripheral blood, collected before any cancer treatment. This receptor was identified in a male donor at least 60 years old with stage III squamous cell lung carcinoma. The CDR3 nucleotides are TGTGCCAGCAGCGGAGTCCTAGGGTTTCGGGAAAAACTGTTTTTT. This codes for CASSGVLGFREKLFF.